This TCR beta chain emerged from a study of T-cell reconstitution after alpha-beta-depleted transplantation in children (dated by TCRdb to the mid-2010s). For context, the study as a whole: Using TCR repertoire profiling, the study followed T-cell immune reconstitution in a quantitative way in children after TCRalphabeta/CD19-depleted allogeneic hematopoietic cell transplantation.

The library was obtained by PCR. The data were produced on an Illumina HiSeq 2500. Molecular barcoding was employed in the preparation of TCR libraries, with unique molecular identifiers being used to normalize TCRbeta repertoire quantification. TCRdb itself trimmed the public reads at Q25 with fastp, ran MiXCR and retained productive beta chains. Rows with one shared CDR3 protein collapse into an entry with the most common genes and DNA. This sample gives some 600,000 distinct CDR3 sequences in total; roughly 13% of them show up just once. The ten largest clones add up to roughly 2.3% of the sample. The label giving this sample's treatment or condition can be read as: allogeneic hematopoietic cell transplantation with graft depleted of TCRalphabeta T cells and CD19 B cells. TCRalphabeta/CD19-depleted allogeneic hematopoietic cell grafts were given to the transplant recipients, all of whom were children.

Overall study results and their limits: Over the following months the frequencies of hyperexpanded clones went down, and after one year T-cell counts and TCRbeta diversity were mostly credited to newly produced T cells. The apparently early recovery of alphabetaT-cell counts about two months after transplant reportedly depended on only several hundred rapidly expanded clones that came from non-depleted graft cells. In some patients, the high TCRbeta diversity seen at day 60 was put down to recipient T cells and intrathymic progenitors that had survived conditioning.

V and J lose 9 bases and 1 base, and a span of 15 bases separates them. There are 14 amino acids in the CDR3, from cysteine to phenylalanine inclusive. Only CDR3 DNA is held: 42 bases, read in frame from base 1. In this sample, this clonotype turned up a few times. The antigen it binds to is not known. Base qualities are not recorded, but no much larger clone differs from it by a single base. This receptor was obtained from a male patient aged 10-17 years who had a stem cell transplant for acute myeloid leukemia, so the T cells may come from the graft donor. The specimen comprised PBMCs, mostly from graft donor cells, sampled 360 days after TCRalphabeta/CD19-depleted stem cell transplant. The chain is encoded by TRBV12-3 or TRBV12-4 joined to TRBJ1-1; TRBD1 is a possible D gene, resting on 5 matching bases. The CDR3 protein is CASIRGLTNTEAFF. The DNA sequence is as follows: TGTGCCAGTATAAGGGGTCTTACGAACACTGAAGCTTTCTTT.